This TCR beta chain was found in a study of shared clonotypes between healthy human individuals (TCRdb year 2020). In the study overall: Three men and a couple of women, aged 18 to 49 years, made up the cohort. Per donor, three plates each were used for CD4 naive and CD4 memory, two for CD8 naive, and one for CD8 memory. To estimate repertoire size and how much clonotypes are shared between individuals, the study performed deep sequencing of blood TCR repertoires from a few healthy adults. To increase sequencing depth and limit assay-specific biases, different laboratories used diverse techniques to prepare libraries and sequence TCR repertoires. Between about 0.9 and 9 billion PBMCs per donor were obtained by leukapheresis.

Using the deep immunoSEQ assay, multiplex PCR amplified TCR CDR3 regions from genomic DNA. For each cell subset, the extracted genomic DNA was distributed evenly across all wells of several immunoSEQ 96-well plates, and each plate served as one replicate. For sorted subsets, around 0.2 ug genomic DNA, equal to 30,000 to 35,000 T cell genomes, was loaded into each replicate PCR. Purified libraries were measured with a Qubit 3.0 fluorometer, size-checked on a Bioanalyzer 2100, and measured again with the KAPA Library Quantification kit. A separate single-read 150-cycle Illumina NextSeq 550 flow cell was used to sequence each immunoSEQ 96-well plate. From the authors' description of their analysis: Because the immunoSEQ output held only junctional sequences and lacked quality scores, the filtering could not match the filtering applied to full-length reads. Sequences were annotated with PyIR, a Python wrapper for IgBLAST v1.9, and V/J genes and CDR3 were assigned using IMGT germline references. Reads were removed for weak V/J assignments (E-value above 1e-6), missing CDR3, stop codons, out-of-frame junctions, or ambiguous translated residues. V3J clonotypes were defined by identical inferred V gene, J gene, and CDR3 amino acid sequence. The percentage overlap between two repertoires was calculated by dividing the number of shared unique clonotypes by the size of the smaller repertoire. Repertoire richness was assessed with RTK rarefaction, the Chao1 estimator, and Recon v2.1 estimates of unobserved clonotypes. OLGA was used to compute generation probabilities for all TCRbeta clonotypes that the gDNA method yielded from a handful of donors. TCRdb stores this immuneACCESS table with in-frame sequences only. Part of the clones is absent; in the studies checked, under half of the shortfall reflects unresolved V genes, and no reason is known for the rest. V, J and clone size reflect that table, while D and trimming were determined from the DNA. Across this sample there are 2,500,000 or so clones, with 93% seen only once. The ten largest clones capture 0.36% of the sample.

Trimmed from V: 6 bases; trimmed from J: 3 bases; junction bases lacking a gene match: 11. The germline V gene encodes CDR1 MDHEN and CDR2 SYDVKM. There are 18 amino acids in the CDR3, from cysteine to phenylalanine inclusive. The CDR3 DNA has 54 bases and is translated from base 1. Healthy HIV-negative adults with no recently reported acute infections or vaccinations were included as donors. All donors were Caucasian adults living in Nashville, Tennessee, USA. CD4+ T cells were enriched by magnetic negative selection; naive cells were then positively selected on CD45RA, and the negative fraction formed the memory subset. After blood collection by leukapheresis, PBMCs were isolated using Ficoll-Histopaque density gradient centrifugation and then cryopreserved in the vapor phase of liquid nitrogen. Analytical flow cytometry was used to check the purity and quantity of each magnetically sorted T cell population. Genomic DNA was isolated from each sorted fraction and quantified by UV absorbance on a Nanodrop 2000c.

Study-wide findings and limitations: Across a few donors, approximately 4.9% of naive CD4, around 3.3% of naive CD8, 2.3% of memory CD4, and under 0.45% of memory CD8 clonotypes were shared. Based on pairwise subsampling, the degree of clonotype sharing among donors was expected to be affected by sequencing depth. Naive subsets generally had larger estimated clonotype richness than memory subsets did. Clonotypes shared by all four sorted-subset donors showed higher generation probabilities than non-shared clonotypes. Because the study included only a small number of donors, the genetic and exposure-history diversity represented was limited. Sampling was limited to blood, and TCR repertoires in tissue likely differ from TCR repertoires in blood. Incomplete sequencing was indicated by rarefaction of sorted-subset datasets, despite the large sequencing depth.

As regards this clone: Which antigen it targets is not known. No base quality values were provided; no much bigger clone lies one nucleotide off.

Sequenced: naive CD4+ T cells from PBMCs. What this sample's cell subset or site label stands for: CD45RA+ positively selected. This chain is built from TRBV28 and TRBJ2-1; the junction holds 13 bases that match TRBD2. The receptor was isolated from a man aged 18 to 29 in good health. Some clones in this sample may be carry-over from other donors' samples. The DNA reads as follows: TGTGCCAGCAGACCAAGGGCCGGACTAGCGGGGGTCTACAATGAGCAGTTCTTC. Its translation reads: CASRPRAGLAGVYNEQFF.